Described below is a single TCR beta chain sequence and its context. Its recognized antigen is unknown. The sample holds no much larger clone one base away, and base qualities are not on file. Receptor libraries were prepared by 5' RACE. The sequencing machine was a NextSeq 500. To allow correction of PCR and sequencing errors, the TCR library protocol tagged every TCR cDNA molecule with a unique molecular identifier. The study's processing was this. Decombinator tools were used for TCR identification, UMI-based error correction and CDR3 extraction. Expanded TCRs were defined as those above a frequency of 2 per 1,000, corresponding to the top 1% of the tumor frequency distribution. Renyi diversity was computed with the R vegan package after each repertoire had been subsampled 100 times to 5,000 TCRs. CDR3 similarity networks were built from amino acid triplet string-kernel similarity, with CDR3s being connected when pairwise similarity was above 0.82. TCRdb passed the public sequencing reads through fastp at Q25 and MiXCR, retaining productive beta sequences. Every CDR3 protein is listed once, alongside the most common genes and DNA of its rows. The V and J calls here are based on TCRdb, not the publication. The sample yields about 52,000 distinct CDR3 sequences; roughly 7% were counted once. The ten largest clones add up to around 36% of the sample.

The source of the sample is a study of spatial heterogeneity in lung cancer (dated by TCRdb to between 2018 and 2021). Study-wide context: Donors were 72 patients with early-stage, untreated non-small cell lung cancer from the lung TRACERx cohort. Follow-up PBMC samples were sequenced whenever the samples were available, and the median time to follow-up was two to three years after resection. Beta-chain transcripts were consistently detected in greater numbers than alpha-chain transcripts, which likely reflects a higher abundance of beta-chain transcripts. In the raw uncorrected reads, each unique combination of TCR and UMI appeared more than ten times on average. In non-small cell lung cancer, the study quantitatively compared TCR alpha and beta repertoires across several tumor regions, matched nontumor lung, and blood. The study linked features of the TCR repertoire to counts of nonsynonymous mutations, which were determined by whole-exome sequencing of tumor tissue. At surgery, both alpha and beta chains were TCR-sequenced in about 200 tumor regions, about 64 matched nontumor lung samples and a few dozen PBMC samples.

The cysteine opens and the phenylalanine closes a CDR3 of 12 amino acids. Only the CDR3 portion is preserved as DNA: 36 bases, with reading frame beginning at the first base. Deletion took 6 bases off V and 9 bases off J, with a span of 12 bases between the germline ends. In light of the paper, this sample's time point label describes: blood at routine non-recurrence follow-up after resection. TCR sequencing used whole RNA extracted from tumor and nontumor lung tissue, or from cryopreserved PBMC samples, without cell sorting. Only patients for whom sufficient RNA was available from at least two tumor regions were selected for TCR sequencing. Broad study findings and their caveats: Comparisons of baseline and follow-up blood repertoires included only about 15 patients. Ubiquitous expanded tumor TCRs were found in blood more often at tumor resection than at routine follow-up. Confirming at a functional level the hypothesis that regional TCRs recognize regional mutations was considered to require additional single-cell paired TCR alpha and beta sequencing.

The chain is encoded by TRBV12-3 or TRBV12-4 joined to TRBJ2-1; no D gene can be assigned with confidence. The sequence was obtained from a female donor with early-stage non-small cell lung cancer. The specimen comprised PBMCs, sampled at follow-up. Here the CDR3 is given as CASRRLPGEQFF. The sequenced DNA: TGTGCCAGCAGGAGACTCCCGGGTGAGCAGTTCTTC.